The present T cell receptor beta chain was sequenced within a study of blood T cell repertoires in COVID-19. About the study: From T cells, B-cell-depleted T cells, or PBMCs came the material, which was cDNA or gDNA.

In the authors' methods: Reference gene primer amplification gave nucleated cell count estimates. Profiling relied on immunoSEQ multiplex PCR, and the TCRdb table lists in-frame clones only, not all of them. V, J and clone size are taken as reported in that table, and D and trimming were inferred from the DNA itself. The table has approximately 290,000 clones, about four fifths seen once; the top ten hold around 16%. Trimming cost V 3 bases and J 0 bases, with 14 bases left between them. The CDR3 spans 16 residues. CDR1 and CDR2 from the germline V gene are SGHRS and YFSETQ. This clone came up once. This TCR was recovered from a person aged 65-85 years with COVID-19, enrolled during active disease. Source material: peripheral blood. The chain has TRBV5-1 and TRBJ2-3, with D perhaps TRBD1 (6 bases). The CDR3 bases are TGCGCCAGCAGCTCCCGCACAGGGTCTAGCACAGATACGCAGTATTTT. Its translation is CASSSRTGSSTDTQYF.